A single sample is the source of the 6 T cell receptor beta chains below, sequenced in a study of cytomegalovirus exposure and HLA in healthy donors (dated by TCRdb to 2016 to 2017). Libraries were prepared through the immunoSEQ multiplex PCR assay. The multiplex PCR relied on a mix of 60 forward primers for TCR Vbeta segments and 13 reverse primers for TCR Jbeta segments. Sourced from immuneACCESS, this table was stored by TCRdb with only in-frame sequences that have V and J called. A share of the clones is absent; for the studies checked, an unresolved V gene accounts for under half, and the remainder has no known explanation. The sample table holds 150,000 to 200,000 clones, of which 65% to 85% were seen once. Jointly, the top ten make up 1.5% to 2% of the sample. Material for sequencing was PBMCs. These receptors all stem from a man younger than 35 in good health and CMV-seronegative.

V is TRBV11-2 and J is TRBJ2-6; 8 bases are shared with TRBD2. The CDR3 is made up of 18 amino acids. Germline V lookup: CDR1 SGHAT, CDR2 FQNNGV. The V and J ends lost 4 bases and 0 bases, in that order; junction bases with no gene match: 8. CDR3: CASSSQAGVSSGANVLTF. For the CDR3, the DNA is TGTGCCAGCAGCTCCCAAGCGGGGGTAAGCTCTGGGGCCAACGTCCTGACTTTC.

The chain recombines TRBV6-6 with TRBJ1-1; D perhaps matches TRBD1 (6 bases). Trimming took off 10 bases at V and 1 base at J, with 10 bases between the two ends. This CDR3 has 12 amino acids. Germline assignment: CDR1 MNHNY and CDR2 SVGAGI (reference sequence). In nucleotides, the CDR3 is TGTGCCACCAGGGGAGGGAACACTGAAGCTTTCTTT. It codes for CATRGGNTEAFF.

This clone was seen a few times. The rearrangement joins TRBV5-1 to TRBJ2-7, with a possible D match to TRBD2 (5 bases). Trimming pared 4 bases from V and 4 bases from J, leaving 12 bases between. The length of the CDR3 is 13 residues. Per germline, CDR1 SGHRS and CDR2 YFSETQ. The DNA of the CDR3 is TGCGCCAGCAGCGGCGAGGGAACTTACGAGCAGTACTTC. It specifies CASSGEGTYEQYF.

This clone was observed a single time. This rearrangement joins TRBV6-1 to TRBJ2-3, with a possible D match to TRBD2 (6 bases). The CDR3 is made up of 14 amino acids. V was clipped by 10 bases and J by 0 bases, with 14 bases between them. CDR1 is MNHNS and CDR2 is SASEGT in the germline V gene. This CDR3 reads CATRTGLSTDTQYF. Here the CDR3 DNA reads TGTGCCACCCGTACGGGACTTAGCACAGATACGCAGTATTTT.

V gene TRBV28 combines with J gene TRBJ1-4, with 7 bases matching TRBD1. V was pared by 6 bases and J by 5 bases, with 15 bases of the junction left unmatched. This CDR3 region has 17 residues. Germline V gene sequence: CDR1 MDHEN, CDR2 SYDVKM. The CDR3 nucleotides are TGTGCCAGCAGGTCACAGGGGACGTACGGTCTCAATGAAAAACTGTTTTTT. Its protein is CASRSQGTYGLNEKLFF.

V is TRBV11-2 and J is TRBJ2-7; D may be TRBD1 (6 bases). CDR3 length: 14 residues. V was cut by 10 bases and J by 3 bases, with 19 bases left in between. Germline V lookup: CDR1 SGHAT, CDR2 FQNNGV. The CDR3 region has the DNA TGTGCCACCAGGGGACCCGGGACAAGCTACGAGCAGTACTTC. Protein sequence: CATRGPGTSYEQYF.